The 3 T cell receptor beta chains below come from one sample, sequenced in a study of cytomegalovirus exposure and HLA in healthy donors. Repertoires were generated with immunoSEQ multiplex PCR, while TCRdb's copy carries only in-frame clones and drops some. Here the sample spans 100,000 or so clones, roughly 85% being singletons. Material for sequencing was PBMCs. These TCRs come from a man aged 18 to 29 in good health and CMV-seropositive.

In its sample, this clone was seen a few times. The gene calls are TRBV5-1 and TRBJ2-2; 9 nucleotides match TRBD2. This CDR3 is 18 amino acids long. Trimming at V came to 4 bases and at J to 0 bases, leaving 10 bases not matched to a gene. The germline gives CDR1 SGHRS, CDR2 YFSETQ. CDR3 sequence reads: CASSLKGLAGPNTGELFF. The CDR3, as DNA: TGCGCCAGCAGCCTCAAGGGGCTAGCGGGACCGAACACCGGGGAGCTGTTTTTT.

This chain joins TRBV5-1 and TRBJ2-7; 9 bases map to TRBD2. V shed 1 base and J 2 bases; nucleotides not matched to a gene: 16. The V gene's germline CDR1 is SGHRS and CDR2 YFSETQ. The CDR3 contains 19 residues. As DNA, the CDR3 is TGCGCCAGCAGCTTGCCTCCCTGGGGTCTAGCGGGATTGGCCTACGAGCAGTACTTC. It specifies CASSLPPWGLAGLAYEQYF.

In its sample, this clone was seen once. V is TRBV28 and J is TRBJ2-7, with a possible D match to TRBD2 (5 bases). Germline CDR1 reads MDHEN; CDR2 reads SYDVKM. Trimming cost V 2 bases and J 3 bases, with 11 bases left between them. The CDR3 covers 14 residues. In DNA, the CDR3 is TGTGCCAGCAGTTTAGCCGGGGAGAGCTACGAGCAGTACGTC. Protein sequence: CASSLAGESYEQYV.